The rows below give T cell receptor beta chains drawn from one sample of a study of shared clonotypes between healthy human individuals. The protocol was immunoSEQ multiplex PCR, while the TCRdb copy is restricted to in-frame clones and leaves out a portion. This sample has some 530,000 clones, with approximately 82% found just once. The sample was PBMCs. The source is a woman in her thirties or forties in good health. Some clones in this sample may be carry-over from other donors' samples. CDR3s include the opening cysteine and the closing phenylalanine or tryptophan. The D gene is left open where the match is weak. The listing skips clone size in some rows; elsewhere it reads once, few, many or a size class.

d_call	j_call	cdr3_length	clone_size	v_call	cdr3_aa	cdr3_nt
-	TRBJ2-5	13	-	TRBV30	CAGRRRGGQTQYF	TGTGCCGGGCGCCGGAGGGGGGGGCAGACCCAGTACTTC
TRBD1	TRBJ2-7	15	-	TRBV29-1	CSVEGDRPSSYEQYF	TGCAGCGTTGAAGGGGACAGGCCAAGCTCCTACGAGCAGTACTTC
TRBD1	TRBJ2-1	15	once	TRBV5-1	CASAGGRGSYNEQFF	TGCGCCAGCGCAGGGGGCAGGGGTTCCTACAATGAGCAGTTCTTC
-	TRBJ2-7	11	-	TRBV5-6	CASSSSNEQYF	TGTGCCAGCAGCTCGTCCAACGAGCAGTACTTC
-	TRBJ1-2	16	-	TRBV10-3	CAISASRDPVPYGYTF	TGTGCCATCAGTGCAAGCCGGGACCCAGTCCCCTATGGCTACACCTTC
-	TRBJ2-7	13	-	TRBV27	CASSSGRTYEQYF	TGTGCCAGCAGTTCGGGGAGGACCTACGAGCAGTACTTC
TRBD2	TRBJ2-7	16	-	TRBV11-2	CASSLRLGGREYEQYF	TGTGCCAGCAGCCTACGCTTGGGCGGGAGGGAATACGAGCAGTACTTC
-	TRBJ2-5	14	once	TRBV6-1	CASSWYGAQETQYF	TGTGCCAGCAGTTGGTACGGTGCTCAAGAGACCCAGTACTTC
-	TRBJ2-2	15	-	TRBV10-3	CAISESGGNTGELFF	TGTGCCATCAGTGAGTCGGGGGGGAACACCGGGGAGCTGTTTTTT
-	TRBJ2-1	13	-	TRBV6-5	CASSYGLWVEQFF	TGTGCCAGCAGTTACGGGTTATGGGTTGAGCAGTTCTTC
-	TRBJ1-1	14	-	TRBV5-4	CASSPVGQNTEAFF	TGTGCCAGCAGCCCCGTCGGACAGAACACTGAAGCTTTCTTT
-	TRBJ2-4	13	-	TRBV5-6	CASSLGLENIQYF	TGTGCCAGCAGCTTGGGGCTAGAAAACATTCAGTACTTC
-	TRBJ2-6	13	once	TRBV10-2	CASSTGQANVLTF	TGCGCCAGCAGTACAGGGCAGGCCAACGTCCTGACTTTC
TRBD2	TRBJ2-7	15	once	TRBV19	CASSIGPSGIYEQYF	TGTGCCAGTAGTATCGGTCCTAGCGGGATCTACGAGCAGTACTTC
TRBD2	TRBJ2-1	13	-	TRBV7-3	CASSPRGTSAQFF	TGTGCCAGCAGCCCGAGGGGTACTAGCGCGCAGTTCTTC
TRBD2	TRBJ2-7	12	once	TRBV28	CATGRGRGEQYF	TGTGCCACCGGGAGGGGCCGGGGGGAGCAGTACTTC
-	TRBJ2-4	15	-	TRBV7-2	CASSDSGSAKNIQCF	TGTGCCAGCAGCGATAGCGGTTCAGCCAAAAACATTCAGTGCTTC
-	TRBJ1-1	16	-	TRBV7-9	CASSEGGTPAVGGAFF	TGTGCCAGCAGCGAAGGGGGGACACCCGCAGTAGGGGGAGCTTTCTTT
TRBD1	TRBJ2-1	15	-	TRBV5-4	CASSLDRGAYNEQFF	TGTGCCAGCAGCTTGGACAGGGGGGCCTACAATGAGCAGTTCTTC
TRBD1	TRBJ1-1	13	few	TRBV27	CASTGTGGGRAFF	TGTGCCAGCACCGGAACAGGGGGCGGGCGGGCTTTCTTT
-	TRBJ1-1	12	-	TRBV7-2	CASSFPPMATFF	TGTGCCAGCAGCTTCCCCCCCATGGCAACTTTCTTT
-	TRBJ1-3	17	-	TRBV18	CASSSSPGGREGNTIYF	TGTGCCAGCTCAAGTTCTCCGGGGGGGCGAGAAGGAAACACCATATATTTT
-	TRBJ1-6	16	few	TRBV7-8	CASSLGRDLYNSPLHF	TGTGCCAGCAGCTTAGGCCGGGACCTTTATAATTCACCCCTCCACTTT
-	TRBJ1-3	15	once	TRBV9	CASSPMGGTGNTIYF	TGTGCCAGCAGCCCAATGGGGGGCACTGGAAACACCATATATTTT
-	TRBJ1-5	13	once	TRBV6-5	CASSYGGTQPQHF	TGTGCCAGCAGTTACGGTGGGACTCAGCCCCAGCATTTT
TRBD2	TRBJ2-7	15	-	TRBV18	CASSPPSGGLGEQYF	TGTGCCAGCTCACCACCGTCGGGAGGGTTGGGAGAGCAGTACTTC
TRBD1	TRBJ2-5	13	-	TRBV5-4	CASSGQGEETQYF	TGTGCCAGCAGCGGACAGGGAGAAGAGACCCAGTACTTC
-	TRBJ2-5	14	-	TRBV28	CASSFQGRQETQYF	TGTGCCAGCAGTTTCCAGGGTCGTCAAGAGACCCAGTACTTC
-	TRBJ1-1	11	few	TRBV30	CAWAGRARAFF	TGTGCCTGGGCAGGGAGGGCGAGAGCTTTCTTT
-	TRBJ1-1	15	-	TRBV2	CASSMTGPENTEAFF	TGTGCCAGCAGTATGACAGGACCAGAGAACACTGAAGCTTTCTTT
-	TRBJ1-2	14	-	TRBV5-1	CASSLAGGDYGYTF	TGCGCCAGCAGCTTGGCCGGGGGGGACTATGGCTACACCTTC
TRBD1	TRBJ1-2	13	few	TRBV30	CAWSSGTGKRHTF	TGTGCCTGGAGTAGTGGGACAGGAAAAAGGCACACCTTC
TRBD1	TRBJ2-3	16	-	TRBV4-1	CASSLRQGERTDTQYF	TGCGCCAGCAGCCTCCGACAGGGAGAGAGGACAGATACGCAGTATTTT
TRBD2	TRBJ2-2	16	once	TRBV19	CASSLRLAGRTGELFF	TGTGCCAGTAGTCTCCGACTAGCGGGAAGGACTGGGGAGCTGTTTTTT
-	TRBJ2-2	14	-	TRBV15	CATSRVGHAGELFF	TGTGCCACCAGCAGAGTAGGTCACGCCGGGGAGCTGTTTTTT
-	TRBJ1-5	16	-	TRBV19	CASSIDGGQGNQPQHF	TGTGCCAGTAGTATAGACGGTGGGCAGGGCAATCAGCCCCAGCATTTT
-	TRBJ1-5	15	-	TRBV27	CASGPRGGADQPQHF	TGTGCCAGCGGCCCCCGAGGGGGGGCGGACCAGCCCCAGCATTTT
TRBD1	TRBJ2-1	13	once	TRBV11-2	CASSQDRNNEQFF	TGTGCCAGCAGCCAGGACAGGAACAATGAGCAGTTCTTC
-	TRBJ2-2	14	-	TRBV11-2	CASSLGPVTRELFF	TGTGCCAGCAGCTTAGGACCCGTAACGAGGGAGCTGTTTTTT
-	TRBJ2-5	16	-	TRBV5-4	CASSPGGNREQETQYF	TGTGCCAGCAGCCCTGGGGGGAACAGGGAACAAGAGACCCAGTACTTC
TRBD2	TRBJ2-7	17	many	TRBV27	CASSGWTSGRDSYEQYF	TGTGCCAGCAGTGGGTGGACTAGCGGGAGGGACTCCTACGAGCAGTACTTC
-	TRBJ2-6	16	-	TRBV15	CATSDEGGAGANVLTF	TGTGCCACCAGCGACGAGGGGGGGGCCGGGGCCAACGTCCTGACTTTC
TRBD2	TRBJ2-5	17	-	TRBV19	CASSMGLAGVGQETQYF	TGTGCCAGTAGTATGGGACTAGCGGGAGTAGGGCAAGAGACCCAGTACTTC
-	TRBJ2-1	12	-	TRBV7-2	CASSLVGTGQFF	TGTGCCAGCAGCTTAGTTGGGACTGGGCAGTTCTTC
TRBD1	TRBJ1-1	14	-	TRBV18	CASSTQGVNTEAFF	TGTGCCAGCTCGACACAGGGGGTGAACACTGAAGCTTTCTTT
-	TRBJ1-1	13	-	TRBV2	CASSEGLNTEAFF	TGTGCCAGCAGTGAGGGGCTGAACACTGAAGCTTTCTTT
-	TRBJ2-3	16	few	TRBV5-4	CASSSGHAPASDTQYF	TGTGCCAGCAGCTCCGGCCATGCCCCGGCCTCAGATACGCAGTATTTT
-	TRBJ2-1	14	-	TRBV7-2	CASSLWAGGNEQFF	TGTGCCAGCAGCTTGTGGGCCGGAGGGAATGAGCAGTTCTTC
TRBD2	TRBJ2-1	16	once	TRBV7-3	CASSLMGLAGDVEQFF	TGTGCCAGCAGCTTAATGGGACTAGCGGGAGACGTTGAGCAGTTCTTC
-	TRBJ2-1	14	-	TRBV5-1	CASSLTGPSNEQFF	TGCGCCAGCAGCTTGACAGGACCAAGCAATGAGCAGTTCTTC
TRBD1	TRBJ2-7	15	-	TRBV7-9	CASSLALGQRYEQYF	TGTGCCAGCAGCTTAGCGTTGGGACAGAGGTACGAGCAGTACTTC
-	TRBJ2-3	14	-	TRBV28	CASSLQAPPSTQYF	TGTGCCAGCAGTTTACAGGCCCCACCGAGTACGCAGTATTTT
-	TRBJ2-5	16	-	TRBV15	CATSNPSRGNQETQYF	TGTGCCACCAGCAACCCCTCCCGGGGAAACCAAGAGACCCAGTACTTC
TRBD1	TRBJ1-1	12	many	TRBV2	CASSPRQGVAFF	TGTGCCAGCAGTCCGCGCCAGGGGGTAGCTTTCTTT
-	TRBJ2-7	13	-	TRBV7-2	CASSFPGPYEQYF	TGTGCCAGCAGCTTCCCAGGGCCCTACGAGCAGTACTTC
-	TRBJ2-7	10	-	TRBV29-1	CSVLVLEQYF	TGCAGCGTTCTGGTTCTCGAGCAGTACTTC
-	TRBJ2-7	13	once	TRBV28	CASSSLVGGEQYF	TGTGCCAGCAGTTCTTTAGTGGGAGGAGAGCAGTACTTC
-	TRBJ2-1	18	-	TRBV5-6	CASTWVWVDSCSYNEQFF	TGTGCCAGCACCTGGGTTTGGGTTGACAGTTGCTCCTACAATGAGCAGTTCTTC
-	TRBJ1-1	13	-	TRBV5-1	CASSMGTETEAFF	TGCGCCAGCAGCATGGGTACGGAGACTGAAGCTTTCTTT